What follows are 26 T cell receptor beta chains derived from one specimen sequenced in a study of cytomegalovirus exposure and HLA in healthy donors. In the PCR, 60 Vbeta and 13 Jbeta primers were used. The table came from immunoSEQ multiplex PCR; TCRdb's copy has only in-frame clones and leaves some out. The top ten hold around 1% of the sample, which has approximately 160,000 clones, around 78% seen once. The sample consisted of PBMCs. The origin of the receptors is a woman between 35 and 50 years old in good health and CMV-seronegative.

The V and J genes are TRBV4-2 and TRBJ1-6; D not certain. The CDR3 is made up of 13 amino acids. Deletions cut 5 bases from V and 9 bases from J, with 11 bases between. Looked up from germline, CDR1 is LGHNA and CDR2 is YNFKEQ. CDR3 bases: TGTGCCAGCAGCATTGGGGAGGGTTCACCCCTCCACTTT. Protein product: CASSIGEGSPLHF.

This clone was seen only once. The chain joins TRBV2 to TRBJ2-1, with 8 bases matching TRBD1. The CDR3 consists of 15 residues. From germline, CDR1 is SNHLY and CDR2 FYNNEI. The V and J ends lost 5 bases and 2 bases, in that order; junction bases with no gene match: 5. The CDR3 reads CASSRTTGAYNEQFF. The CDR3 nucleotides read TGTGCCAGCAGTCGGACGACAGGGGCCTACAATGAGCAGTTCTTC.

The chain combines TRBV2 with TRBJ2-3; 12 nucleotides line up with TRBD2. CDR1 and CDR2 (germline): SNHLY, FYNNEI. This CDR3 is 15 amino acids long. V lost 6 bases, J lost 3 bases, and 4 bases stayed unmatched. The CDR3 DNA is TGTGCCAGCAGGGAGACTAGCGGGAGAACAGATACGCAGTATTTT. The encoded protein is CASRETSGRTDTQYF.

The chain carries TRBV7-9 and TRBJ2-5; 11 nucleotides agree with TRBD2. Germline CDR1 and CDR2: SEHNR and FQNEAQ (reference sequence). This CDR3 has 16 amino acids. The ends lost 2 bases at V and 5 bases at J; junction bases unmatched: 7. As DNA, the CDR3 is TGTGCCAGCAGCTTAACTAGCGGGAGAGGGTGGGAGACCCAGTACTTC. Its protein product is CASSLTSGRGWETQYF.

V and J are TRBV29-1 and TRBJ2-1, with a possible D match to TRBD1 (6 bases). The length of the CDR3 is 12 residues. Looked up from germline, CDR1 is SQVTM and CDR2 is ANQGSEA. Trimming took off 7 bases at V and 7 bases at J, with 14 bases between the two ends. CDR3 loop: CSDRGGHNEQFF. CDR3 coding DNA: TGCAGCGACCGTGGGGGCCATAATGAGCAGTTCTTC.

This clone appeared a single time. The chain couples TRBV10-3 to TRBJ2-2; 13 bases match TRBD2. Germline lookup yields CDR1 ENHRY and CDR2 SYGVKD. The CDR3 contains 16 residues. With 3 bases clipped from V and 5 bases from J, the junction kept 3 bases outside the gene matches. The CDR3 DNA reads TGTGCCATCAGTGAACCGGGACTAGCGGGAACCGGGGAGCTGTTTTTT. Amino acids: CAISEPGLAGTGELFF.

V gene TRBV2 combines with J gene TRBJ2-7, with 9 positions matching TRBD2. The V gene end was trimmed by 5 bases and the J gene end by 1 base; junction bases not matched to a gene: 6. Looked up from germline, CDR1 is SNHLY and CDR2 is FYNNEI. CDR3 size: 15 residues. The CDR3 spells CASSRPSGASYEQYF. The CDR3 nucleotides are TGTGCCAGCAGTAGACCTAGCGGGGCATCCTACGAGCAGTACTTC.

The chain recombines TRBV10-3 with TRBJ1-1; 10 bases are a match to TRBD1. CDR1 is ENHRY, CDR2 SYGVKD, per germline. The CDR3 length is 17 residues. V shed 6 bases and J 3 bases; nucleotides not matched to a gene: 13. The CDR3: CAISPTGTGVGDTEAFF. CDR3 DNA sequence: TGTGCCATCAGCCCAACCGGGACAGGGGTGGGTGACACTGAAGCTTTCTTT.

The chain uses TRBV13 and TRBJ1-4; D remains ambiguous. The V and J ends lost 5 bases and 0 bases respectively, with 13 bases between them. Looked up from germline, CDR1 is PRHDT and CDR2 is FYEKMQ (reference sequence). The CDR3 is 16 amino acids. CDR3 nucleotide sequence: TGTGCCAGCAGCGACTCCCTAGGAGCAACTAATGAAAAACTGTTTTTT. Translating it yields CASSDSLGATNEKLFF.

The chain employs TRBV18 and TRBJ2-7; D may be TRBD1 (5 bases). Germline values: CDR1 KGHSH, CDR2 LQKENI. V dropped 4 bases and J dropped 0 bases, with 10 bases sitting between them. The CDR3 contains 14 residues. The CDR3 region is CASSLGAHSYEQYF. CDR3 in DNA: TGTGCCAGCTCACTAGGGGCCCACTCCTACGAGCAGTACTTC. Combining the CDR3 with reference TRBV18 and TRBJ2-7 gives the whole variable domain NAGVMQNPRHLVRRRGQEARLRCSPMKGHSHVYWYRQLPEEGLKFMVYLQKENIIDESGMPKERFSAEFPKEGPSILRIQQVVRGDSAAYFCASSLGAHSYEQYFGPGTRLTVT.

CDR3 coding DNA: TGTGCCAGCAGGGAGGCGAATAAGAGCGGAAAACTGTTTTTT. Amino acid sequence: CASREANKSGKLFF. The chain joins TRBV28 to TRBJ1-4; no definite D call. Looked up from germline, CDR1 is MDHEN and CDR2 is SYDVKM. The length of the CDR3 is 14 residues. V was pared by 6 bases and J by 10 bases, with 18 bases between.

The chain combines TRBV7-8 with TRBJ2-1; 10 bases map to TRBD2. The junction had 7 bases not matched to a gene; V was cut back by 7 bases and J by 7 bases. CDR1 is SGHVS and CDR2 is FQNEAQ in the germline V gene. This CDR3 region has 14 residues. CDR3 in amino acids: CASKSGLARNEQFF. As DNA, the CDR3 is TGTGCCAGCAAATCGGGACTAGCGAGGAATGAGCAGTTCTTC.

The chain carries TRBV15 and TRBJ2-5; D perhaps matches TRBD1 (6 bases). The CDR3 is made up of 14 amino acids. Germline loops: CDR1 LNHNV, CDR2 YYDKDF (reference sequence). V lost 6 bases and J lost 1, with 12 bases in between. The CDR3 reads CATRNGQIQETQYF. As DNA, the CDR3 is TGTGCCACCAGAAACGGACAGATCCAAGAGACCCAGTACTTC.

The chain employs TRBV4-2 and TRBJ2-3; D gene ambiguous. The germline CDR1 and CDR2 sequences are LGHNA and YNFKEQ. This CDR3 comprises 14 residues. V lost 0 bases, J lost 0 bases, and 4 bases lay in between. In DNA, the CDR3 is TGTGCCAGCAGCCAAGATCTTAGCACAGATACGCAGTATTTT. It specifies CASSQDLSTDTQYF.

CDR3 sequence (DNA): TGCAGCGTCTTACCCTTTAGGGGGACCAATCCCCCCAGGACCTACAATGAGCAGTTCTTC. It translates to CSVLPFRGTNPPRTYNEQFF. This chain uses TRBV29-1 with TRBJ2-1; tentatively, D is TRBD1 (6 bases). Germline V lookup: CDR1 SQVTM, CDR2 ANQGSEA. CDR3 length: 20 amino acids. With 6 bases removed from V and 2 bases from J, the gap between germline ends came to 32 bases.

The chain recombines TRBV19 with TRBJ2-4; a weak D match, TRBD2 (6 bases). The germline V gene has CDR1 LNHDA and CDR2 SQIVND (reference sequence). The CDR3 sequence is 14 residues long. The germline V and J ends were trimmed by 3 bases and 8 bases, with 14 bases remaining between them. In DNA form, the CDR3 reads TGTGCCAGTAGTATGCGGGGAATTGGGGACATTCAGTACTTC. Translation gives CASSMRGIGDIQYF.

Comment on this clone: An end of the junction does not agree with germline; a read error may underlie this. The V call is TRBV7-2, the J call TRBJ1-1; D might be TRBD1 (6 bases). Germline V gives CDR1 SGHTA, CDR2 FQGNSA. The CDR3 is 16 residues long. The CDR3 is CASSTTMDRVNTKAFF. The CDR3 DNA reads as TGTGCCAGCAGCACTACAATGGACAGAGTGAACACTAAAGCTTTCTTT.

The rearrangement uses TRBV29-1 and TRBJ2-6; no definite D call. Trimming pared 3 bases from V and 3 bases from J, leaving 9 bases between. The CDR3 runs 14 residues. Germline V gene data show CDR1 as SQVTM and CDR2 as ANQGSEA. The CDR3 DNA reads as TGCAGCGTTGACACACGGGTTGGGGCCAACGTCCTGACTTTC. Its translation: CSVDTRVGANVLTF.

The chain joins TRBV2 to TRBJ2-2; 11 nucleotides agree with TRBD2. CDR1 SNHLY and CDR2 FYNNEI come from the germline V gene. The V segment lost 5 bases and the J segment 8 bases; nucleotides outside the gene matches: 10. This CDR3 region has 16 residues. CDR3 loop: CASSTQTSGISGELFF. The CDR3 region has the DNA TGTGCCAGCAGTACCCAGACTAGCGGGATATCAGGGGAGCTGTTTTTT.

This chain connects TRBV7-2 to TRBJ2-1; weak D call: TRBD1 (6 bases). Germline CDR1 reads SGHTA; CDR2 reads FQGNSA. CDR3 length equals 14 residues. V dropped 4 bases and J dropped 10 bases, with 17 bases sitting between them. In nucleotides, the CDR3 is TGTGCCAGCAGCTCACAGGGTTTTCAGGGAGAGCAGTTCTTC. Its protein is CASSSQGFQGEQFF. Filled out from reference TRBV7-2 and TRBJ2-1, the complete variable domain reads GAGVSQSPSNKVTEKGKDVELRCDPISGHTALYWYRQSLGQGLEFLIYFQGNSAPDKSGLPSDRFSAERTGGSVSTLTIQRTQQEDSAVYLCASSSQGFQGEQFFGPGTRLTVL.

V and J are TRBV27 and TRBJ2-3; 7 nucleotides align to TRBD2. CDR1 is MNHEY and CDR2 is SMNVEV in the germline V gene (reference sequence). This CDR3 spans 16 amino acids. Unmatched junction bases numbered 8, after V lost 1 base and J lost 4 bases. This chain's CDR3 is CASSLFGTIGSDTQYF. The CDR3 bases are TGTGCCAGCAGTTTATTCGGGACTATCGGTTCAGATACGCAGTATTTT.

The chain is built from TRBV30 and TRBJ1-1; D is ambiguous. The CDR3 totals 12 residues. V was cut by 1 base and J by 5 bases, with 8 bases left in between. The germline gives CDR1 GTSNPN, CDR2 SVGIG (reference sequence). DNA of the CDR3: TGTGCCTGGAGTGAACGGCGGACTGAAGCTTTCTTT. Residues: CAWSERRTEAFF.

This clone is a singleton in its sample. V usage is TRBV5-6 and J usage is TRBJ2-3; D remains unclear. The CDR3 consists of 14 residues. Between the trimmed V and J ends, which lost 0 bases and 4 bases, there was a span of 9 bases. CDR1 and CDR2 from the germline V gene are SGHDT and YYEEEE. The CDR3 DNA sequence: TGTGCCAGCAGCTTGGAGGCTGGGCCAGATACGCAGTATTTT. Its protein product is CASSLEAGPDTQYF.

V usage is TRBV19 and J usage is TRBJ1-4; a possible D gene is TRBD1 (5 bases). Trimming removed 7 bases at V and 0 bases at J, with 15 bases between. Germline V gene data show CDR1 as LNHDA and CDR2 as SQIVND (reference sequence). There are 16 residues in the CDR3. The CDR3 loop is CASTHEGVATNEKLFF. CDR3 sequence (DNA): TGTGCCAGTACCCACGAAGGGGTTGCAACTAATGAAAAACTGTTTTTT. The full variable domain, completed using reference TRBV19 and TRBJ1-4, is DGGITQSPKYLFRKEGQNVTLSCEQNLNHDAMYWYRQDPGQGLRLIYYSQIVNDFQKGDIAEGYSVSREKKESFPLTVTSAQKNPTAFYLCASTHEGVATNEKLFFGSGTQLSVL.

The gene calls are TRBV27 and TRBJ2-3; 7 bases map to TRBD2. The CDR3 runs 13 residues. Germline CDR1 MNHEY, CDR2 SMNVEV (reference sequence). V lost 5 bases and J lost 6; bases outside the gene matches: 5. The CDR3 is CASSREEGDTQYF. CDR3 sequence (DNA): TGTGCCAGCAGTCGGGAGGAAGGGGATACGCAGTATTTT.

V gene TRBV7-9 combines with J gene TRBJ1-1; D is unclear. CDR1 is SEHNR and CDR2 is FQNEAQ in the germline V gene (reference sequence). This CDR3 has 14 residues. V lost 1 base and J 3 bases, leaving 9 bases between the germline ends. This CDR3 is CASSLVLPDTEAFF. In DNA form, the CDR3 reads TGTGCCAGCAGCTTAGTTCTCCCAGACACTGAAGCTTTCTTT.